These T cell receptor beta chains were read from a single sample in a study of Ad26.COV2.S vaccination and SARS-CoV-2 variants. Produced via immunoSEQ multiplex PCR; TCRdb's table is partial and in-frame only. The sample holds roughly 420,000 clones, over 75% seen once. The sample consisted of peripheral blood, taken in a trial of Ad26.COV2.S vaccine versus placebo. Receptor source: a person aged 18-60 years who received the Ad26.COV2.S COVID-19 vaccine or a placebo. Each CDR3 is given with its conserved first and last residue. The order of the fields is V gene, J gene, CDR3 protein.

>TRBV7-2|TRBJ1-1
CASSLVGTLGNTEAFF
>TRBV10-3|TRBJ1-6
CAIKSPGELSSYNSPLHF
>TRBV15|TRBJ2-3
CATSALAGGPDTQYF
>TRBV7-6|TRBJ2-5
CASSYGPLETQYF
>TRBV7-6|TRBJ2-5
CASAGTVTQETQYF
>TRBV4-3|TRBJ1-4
CASSQDARGATNEKLFF
>TRBV4-3|TRBJ2-2
CASSQAVLAGGAGELFF
>TRBV5-1|TRBJ1-1
CASSLALGAEAFF
>TRBV5-4|TRBJ2-7
CASSTSGGTSYEQYF
>TRBV7-6|TRBJ2-1
CASSLGLAGAYNEQFF
>TRBV6-2/TRBV6-3|TRBJ2-5
CASSSGGPGETQYF
>TRBV5-1|TRBJ2-7
CASSLDSGHHYEQYF
>TRBV5-1|TRBJ2-7
CASSPPRSGGAYYEQYF
>TRBV3-1/TRBV3-2|TRBJ2-3
CASSQVGSGGAFGTDTQYF
>TRBV27|TRBJ1-6
CASSLTGGNSPLHF
>TRBV7-9|TRBJ1-4
CASSSPGNEKLFF
>TRBV7-9|TRBJ2-7
CASSRYYEQYF
>TRBV5-6|TRBJ1-5
CASSSPGQPQHF
>TRBV6-9|TRBJ1-2
CASIAFTF
>TRBV7-2|TRBJ1-2
CASSLEYGTDGYTF
>TRBV11-2|TRBJ2-7
CASSLDLGSPYEQYF
>TRBV5-1|TRBJ2-7
CASSYSFAGAAYEQYF